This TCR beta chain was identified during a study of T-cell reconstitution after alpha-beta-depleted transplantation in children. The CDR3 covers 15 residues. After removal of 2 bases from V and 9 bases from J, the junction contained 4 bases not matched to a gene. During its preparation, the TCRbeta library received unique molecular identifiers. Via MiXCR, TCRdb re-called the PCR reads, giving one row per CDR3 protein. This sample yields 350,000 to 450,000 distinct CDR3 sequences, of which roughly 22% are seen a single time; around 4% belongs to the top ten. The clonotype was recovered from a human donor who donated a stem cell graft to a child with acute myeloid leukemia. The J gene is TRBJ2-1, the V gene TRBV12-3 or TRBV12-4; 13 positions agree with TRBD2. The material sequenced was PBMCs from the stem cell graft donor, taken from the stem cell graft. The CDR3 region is CASSLRTSGSGEQFF. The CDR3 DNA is TGTGCCAGCAGTTTACGGACTAGCGGGAGCGGTGAGCAGTTCTTC.